The 5 T cell receptor beta chains in this list originate from one sample, sequenced in a study of T-cell memory formation after mild COVID-19. TCRdb processed the 5' RACE reads anew with MiXCR; each CDR3 protein has one entry. The data show 150,000 or so distinct CDR3 sequences, about 23% seen once. The sample was PBMCs or a T cell subset sorted from them (not recorded which). The origin of the receptors is an adult woman who had mild COVID-19 (a few samples of this study predate the infection). Cell type and time point are not known.

This clonotype was observed a handful of times. V and J are TRBV24-1 and TRBJ2-4, with unresolved D. Germline CDR1 KGHDR, CDR2 SFDVKD. The CDR3 spans 11 residues. The germline V and J ends were trimmed by 4 bases and 3 bases, with 0 bases remaining between them. The DNA for the CDR3 is TGTGCCACCAGTGACAAAAACATTCAGTACTTC. Protein product: CATSDKNIQYF.

This clonotype turned up a few times. The chain uses TRBV15 and TRBJ1-1; tentative D call: TRBD1 (5 bases). With 5 bases removed from V and 6 bases from J, the gap between germline ends came to 16 bases. CDR1 and CDR2 (germline): LNHNV, YYDKDF (reference sequence). CDR3 length: 14 residues. DNA for the CDR3: TGTGCCACCAGCGTGGCGAGGGGTAGGGCTGAAGCTTTCTTT. This translates into CATSVARGRAEAFF.

This clonotype has only a few counts. This sequence joins TRBV29-1 and TRBJ2-7; D may be TRBD1 (6 bases). V lost 2 bases and J lost 3, with 8 bases in between. The CDR3 loop spans 12 amino acids. Germline V gene data show CDR1 as SQVTM and CDR2 as ANQGSEA. The CDR3 sequence: CSVELQGYEQYF. The CDR3 DNA reads as TGCAGCGTTGAATTACAGGGCTACGAGCAGTACTTC.

This sequence joins TRBV5-6 and TRBJ2-1; D unclear. The CDR3 sequence is 14 residues long. V gave up 4 bases and J gave up 0 bases, with 8 bases separating them. Germline V lookup: CDR1 SGHDT, CDR2 YYEEEE. CDR3 amino acids: CASSLKSSYNEQFF. CDR3 nucleotide sequence: TGTGCCAGCAGCCTGAAAAGCTCCTACAATGAGCAGTTCTTC.

The rearrangement joins TRBV5-1 to TRBJ2-7; possibly TRBD2 for D (5 bases). The CDR3 extends over 15 amino acids. Per germline, CDR1 SGHRS and CDR2 YFSETQ. V shed 2 bases and J shed 5 bases, with 17 bases lying between them. Written as DNA, the CDR3 is TGCGCCAGCAGCTTTCGGTATAGGGAGTCCGACGAGCAGTACTTC. Its translation is CASSFRYRESDEQYF.